Sequencing of this T cell receptor (beta chain) was carried out in a study of T-cell memory formation after mild COVID-19. Study findings and constraints: While clones contracting from day 15 to 85 were balanced between CD4 and CD8, later expanders leaned CD4+. Researchers found some responding clones in pre-infection memory, a sign that cross-reactive memory joined. There was no confirmation that second-wave clones peaking on day 37 were SARS-CoV-2 specific. Clones that contracted clustered mainly in CM and EM if CD4+ and in EMRA if CD8+.

With regard to this clonotype: Its target is not known.

The CDR3 loop spans 13 amino acids. CDR1 and CDR2 (germline): MNHNS, SASEGT. V shed 7 bases and J shed 7 bases, with 17 bases lying between them. TCRdb re-analysed the 5' RACE reads in MiXCR, keeping a single row per CDR3 protein. This sample has around 200,000 distinct CDR3 sequences, with around 16% found just once. The clonotype was recovered from an adult woman who had mild COVID-19 (a few samples of this study predate the infection). Cell type and time point are not known. Sequenced material: PBMCs or a T cell subset sorted from them (not recorded which). The chain links TRBV6-1 to TRBJ2-7; the D gene is possibly TRBD1 (5 bases). CDR3 sequence reads: CASIPGNIREQYF. The CDR3 DNA is TGTGCCAGCATTCCAGGGAATATACGGGAGCAGTACTTC.